Each of the 10 T cell receptor beta chains below was sequenced from the same sample in a study of graft-versus-host responses after intestinal transplantation. Their antigen targets remain unknown. Profiling relied on immunoSEQ multiplex PCR, and the TCRdb table lists in-frame clones only, not all of them. The data contain about 85,000 clones, roughly 80% of them singletons. The sequenced sample was unstimulated CD4+ T cells sorted from spleen or lymph node cells, obtained before intestinal transplant. The receptors were gathered from a human donor who received an intestinal transplant.

The table lists this clone with a count of one. CDR3 nucleotides: TGTGCCAGCAGCACCGGACAGGGAAACAATGAGCAGTTCTTC. This encodes CASSTGQGNNEQFF. The rearrangement joins TRBV5-8 to TRBJ2-1; TRBD1 agrees at 8 bases. With V trimmed by 4 bases and J by 5 bases, 5 bases remained unmatched. CDR1 is SGHTS, CDR2 YDEGEE, per germline. There are 14 residues in the CDR3.

The V gene is TRBV28, the J gene TRBJ1-3, with D possibly being TRBD1 (5 bases). The CDR3 consists of 15 residues. Trimming left V 4 bases short and J 2 bases short, with 12 bases between. Per the germline V gene, CDR1 is MDHEN and CDR2 is SYDVKM. CDR3 nucleotide sequence: TGTGCCAGCAGTTCTCAGGGAGGACCTGGAAACACCATATATTTT. As protein: CASSSQGGPGNTIYF. The full variable domain, rest sourced from reference TRBV28 and TRBJ1-3, is DVKVTQSSRYLVKRTGEKVFLECVQDMDHENMFWYRQDPGLGLRLIYFSYDVKMKEKGDIPEGYSVSREKKERFSLILESASTNQTSMYLCASSSQGGPGNTIYFGEGSWLTVV.

The V call is TRBV14, the J call TRBJ2-2; TRBD1 aligns across 7 bases. Germline CDR1 and CDR2: SGHDN and FVKESK. Trimming cost V 4 bases and J 2 bases; bases outside gene matches: 7. The CDR3 runs to 16 residues. The CDR3: CASSPRQGSNTGELFF. As DNA, the CDR3 is TGTGCCAGCAGCCCTAGACAGGGATCAAACACCGGGGAGCTGTTTTTT.

The rearrangement links TRBV11-3 to TRBJ2-7, with 11 bases aligning to TRBD1. Germline lookup yields CDR1 SGHNT and CDR2 YENEEA. V was clipped by 3 bases and J by 1 base; unmatched bases: 2. The CDR3 runs to 15 residues. CDR3 nucleotides: TGTGCCAGCAGCTTGGGACAGGGGGGTTCCTACGAGCAGTACTTC. Encoded protein: CASSLGQGGSYEQYF.

In its sample, this clone was seen a few times. V is TRBV18 and J is TRBJ2-7; D may be TRBD1 (5 bases). V lost 2 bases and J 0 bases, leaving 11 bases between the germline ends. The CDR3 runs 15 residues. Per the germline V gene, CDR1 is KGHSH and CDR2 is LQKENI. The CDR3 bases are TGTGCCAGCTCACCAGGACAAGGGTTCTCCTACGAGCAGTACTTC. Protein: CASSPGQGFSYEQYF. The full variable domain, completed using reference TRBV18 and TRBJ2-7, is NAGVMQNPRHLVRRRGQEARLRCSPMKGHSHVYWYRQLPEEGLKFMVYLQKENIIDESGMPKERFSAEFPKEGPSILRIQQVVRGDSAAYFCASSPGQGFSYEQYFGPGTRLTVT.

The chain links TRBV29-1 to TRBJ2-3, with 9 bases fitting TRBD2. Germline V lookup: CDR1 SQVTM, CDR2 ANQGSEA. The J segment lost 5 bases and the V segment lost 5 bases, leaving 17 bases of the junction unmatched. The CDR3 covers 17 residues. The CDR3 region has the DNA TGCAGCGTTCTAACGACTAGCGGAGGAAGGGGCCTAGATACGCAGTATTTT. Amino acids: CSVLTTSGGRGLDTQYF.

This chain uses TRBV5-5 with TRBJ1-2, with 8 bases matching TRBD1. The V segment lost 3 bases and the J segment 6 bases; nucleotides outside the gene matches: 4. The length of the CDR3 is 13 residues. Germline CDR1 reads SGHKS; CDR2 reads YYEKEE (reference sequence). Written as DNA, the CDR3 is TGTGCCAGCAGCTCGGGACAGGCGAATGGCTACACCTTC. Amino acid sequence: CASSSGQANGYTF.

The chain combines TRBV11-2 with TRBJ2-5; the match to TRBD1 covers 7 bases. The CDR3 has 14 residues. The trim removed 2 bases at V and 7 bases at J, leaving 7 bases unmatched. The germline gives CDR1 SGHAT, CDR2 FQNNGV. In nucleotides, the CDR3 is TGTGCCAGCAGCTTATCGACAGGGATGGGGACCCAGTACTTC. Translated, it gives CASSLSTGMGTQYF.

The rearrangement uses TRBV10-3 and TRBJ2-2, with D perhaps TRBD1 (6 bases). CDR1 ENHRY and CDR2 SYGVKD come from the germline V gene. This CDR3 contains 13 residues. Trimming pared 3 bases from V and 5 bases from J, leaving 7 bases between. The CDR3: CAISDRGTGELFF. CDR3 coding DNA: TGTGCCATCAGTGACAGGGGAACCGGGGAGCTGTTTTTT.

The CDR3 protein is CASSPVDRESYGYTF. The CDR3 DNA sequence: TGTGCCAGCAGCCCCGTGGACAGGGAATCCTATGGCTACACCTTC. V is TRBV7-2 and J is TRBJ1-2, with 8 bases matching TRBD1. Trimming cost V 5 bases and J 4 bases; bases outside gene matches: 9. CDR3 length: 15 amino acids. CDR1 and CDR2 (germline): SGHTA, FQGNSA.